This passage covers 14 T cell receptor beta chains from one sample sequenced in a study of long-term antiretroviral therapy in people with HIV. A v3.0 immunoSEQ assay was performed at survey level. Clones were read by immunoSEQ multiplex PCR, and TCRdb kept only the in-frame ones, dropping some. The sample includes tens of thousands of clones, more than 85% of them seen just once. The specimen was unsorted PBMCs, collected 5.3 years after starting antiretroviral therapy. The origin of the receptors is a man in his forties or fifties with HIV.

This chain links TRBV6-5 with TRBJ1-6; D is perhaps TRBD1 (6 bases). The CDR3 is 12 amino acids. The V gene's germline CDR1 is MNHEY and CDR2 SVGAGI. Deletions cut 8 bases from V and 10 bases from J, with 12 bases between. CDR3 residues: CASGRRGSPLHF. The CDR3 coding sequence is TGTGCCAGCGGTCGGAGGGGGTCACCCCTCCACTTT.

This chain connects TRBV7-8 to TRBJ1-2; D not resolved. Germline values: CDR1 SGHVS, CDR2 FQNEAQ. The CDR3 runs to 14 residues. Trimming shortened V by 3 bases and J by 4 bases, and 12 bases separated the two germline ends. The CDR3 is CASSLMESAYGYTF. In nucleotides, the CDR3 is TGTGCCAGCAGCTTGATGGAGTCTGCCTATGGCTACACCTTC.

The chain is built from TRBV6-1 and TRBJ1-2, with D possibly matching TRBD1 (5 bases). Germline CDR1 and CDR2: MNHNS and SASEGT. The CDR3 is made up of 17 amino acids. V was clipped by 1 base and J by 7 bases, with 22 bases between them. This CDR3 is CASSEDPGRAISSGYTF. CDR3 in DNA: TGTGCCAGCAGTGAAGATCCGGGCAGGGCAATTTCATCTGGCTACACCTTC.

In its sample, this clone was seen once. V gene TRBV5-4 combines with J gene TRBJ2-2; D possibly uses TRBD1 or TRBD2 (5 bases each). This CDR3 is 16 amino acids long. CDR1 SGHNT and CDR2 YYREEE come from the germline V gene (reference sequence). Trimming shortened V by 4 bases and J by 3 bases, and 16 bases separated the two germline ends. The CDR3 here is CASSLAGSWDTGELFF. CDR3 DNA: TGTGCCAGCAGCCTAGCAGGGTCTTGGGACACCGGGGAGCTGTTTTTT.

V usage is TRBV20-1 and J usage is TRBJ2-2; D ambiguous. V gave up 5 bases and J gave up 7 bases, with 8 bases separating them. CDR1 is DFQATT, CDR2 SNEGSKA, per germline (reference sequence). The CDR3 has 11 amino acids. In nucleotides, the CDR3 is TGCAGTGCTCCTCTCAACGGGGAGCTGTTTTTT. Protein product: CSAPLNGELFF.

Remarks on this clone: This same CDR3 is encoded by further DNA sequences in the sample. This sequence joins TRBV6-5 and TRBJ1-2; TRBD1 agrees at 7 bases. CDR1 is MNHEY and CDR2 is SVGAGI in the germline V gene. The junction had 5 bases not matched to a gene; V was cut back by 6 bases and J by 4 bases. This CDR3 spans 13 amino acids. As DNA, the CDR3 is TGTGCCAGCAGCCCTCAGGGGGGCTATGGCTACACCTTC. Its protein product is CASSPQGGYGYTF.

V gene TRBV2 combines with J gene TRBJ2-7, with 8 bases that match TRBD2. Looked up from germline, CDR1 is SNHLY and CDR2 is FYNNEI. The J segment lost 0 bases and the V segment lost 8 bases, leaving 0 bases of the junction unmatched. The CDR3 has 12 residues. The CDR3 DNA follows: TGTGCCAGCCGGGGGGGCTCCTACGAGCAGTACTTC. Translated: CASRGGSYEQYF.

The rearrangement uses TRBV29-1 and TRBJ2-2; D is undetermined. In germline, CDR1 is SQVTM, CDR2 ANQGSEA. V was cut by 7 bases and J by 8 bases, with 8 bases left in between. The CDR3 is made up of 10 amino acids. The CDR3 loop is CSAWGGELFF. The CDR3 DNA sequence: TGCAGCGCGTGGGGAGGGGAGCTGTTTTTT.

This clone has a single count. The chain uses TRBV11-2 and TRBJ1-6, with 9 bases that match TRBD1. There are 16 residues in the CDR3. The germline V gene has CDR1 SGHAT and CDR2 FQNNGV. V gave up 3 bases and J gave up 7 bases; unmatched junction bases: 7. The CDR3 here is CASSFGTGLRNSPLHF. The DNA for the CDR3 is TGTGCCAGCAGCTTCGGGACAGGGTTAAGAAATTCACCCCTCCACTTT.

The table lists this clone with a count of one. The CDR3 nucleotides read TGTGCCAGCAGCCGCGGGACAGGAACGAACGAGCAGTACTTC. Translated, it gives CASSRGTGTNEQYF. The chain has TRBV14 and TRBJ2-7; 8 positions match TRBD1. The CDR3 contains 14 residues. CDR1 is SGHDN, CDR2 FVKESK, per germline. V lost 4 bases to trimming and J lost 5 bases; unmatched junction nucleotides: 7.

CDR3 DNA: TGTGCCAGCAGCTTGAACCCCTCGAACACCGGGGAGCTGTTTTTT. Protein sequence: CASSLNPSNTGELFF. The chain uses TRBV5-6 and TRBJ2-2; D unclear. The CDR3 consists of 15 residues. The ends were cut back, 1 base at V and 0 bases at J, with 7 bases in the middle. Per germline, CDR1 SGHDT and CDR2 YYEEEE. The whole variable domain, remainder taken from reference TRBV5-6 and TRBJ2-2, is DAGVTQSPTHLIKTRGQQVTLRCSPKSGHDTVSWYQQALGQGPQFIFQYYEEEERQRGNFPDRFSGHQFPNYSSELNVNALLLGDSALYLCASSLNPSNTGELFFGEGSRLTVL.

This chain links TRBV11-2 with TRBJ1-3; D unclear. Deletions cut 6 bases from V and 4 bases from J, with 16 bases between. CDR3 length: 15 residues. Looked up from germline, CDR1 is SGHAT and CDR2 is FQNNGV. CDR3 protein: CASRRQVFGGNTIYF. CDR3 coding DNA: TGTGCCAGCAGGCGTCAGGTCTTTGGGGGAAACACCATATATTTT. The complete variable domain, with remaining parts taken from reference TRBV11-2 and TRBJ1-3, reads EAGVAQSPRYKIIEKRQSVAFWCNPISGHATLYWYQQILGQGPKLLIQFQNNGVVDDSQLPKDRFSAERLKGVDSTLKIQPAKLEDSAVYLCASRRQVFGGNTIYFGEGSWLTVV.

The J gene is TRBJ2-3, the V gene TRBV14; 7 bases are shared with TRBD1. The CDR3 covers 18 residues. V shed 1 base, J shed 0 bases, and the junction held 10 bases outside the gene matches. Germline V CDR1 and CDR2: SGHDN, FVKESK. The CDR3 sequence is CASSQALTGDFSTDTQYF. DNA of the CDR3: TGTGCCAGCAGCCAAGCCCTCACAGGGGATTTTAGCACAGATACGCAGTATTTT.

This clone was counted only a few times. This chain joins TRBV10-3 and TRBJ2-2; D unresolved. Germline CDR1 is ENHRY and CDR2 is SYGVKD. This CDR3 comprises 15 residues. V was pared by 3 bases and J by 5 bases, with 13 bases between. The CDR3 reads CAISEVLVGTGELFF. The CDR3 DNA sequence: TGTGCCATCAGTGAAGTACTTGTCGGGACCGGGGAGCTGTTTTTT.